A selection of T cell receptor beta chains follows, all from one sample in a study of a mutant IDH1 vaccine in newly diagnosed glioma. The antigens for these receptors are not known. Assay: immunoSEQ multiplex PCR; the TCRdb copy retains only in-frame clones and omits some. In the table there are 60,000 or so clones, approximately 90% of which are singletons. The material was PBMCs, obtained from a glioma patient whose treatment included an IDH1 peptide vaccine. Receptor source: a woman in her forties with glioma. CDR3s include the opening cysteine and the closing phenylalanine or tryptophan. The D gene is left open where the match is weak. The size of a clone is reported for some rows only, either as once, few or many, or as a class for expanded clones.

TRBJ2-7 - TRBD1 TRBV6-5 TGTGCCAGCGGCCCAGTCCAGGGGGCGGTCTACGAGCAGTACTTC CASGPVQGAVYEQYF
TRBJ1-4 once TRBD1 TRBV5-1 TGCGCCAGCAGCCAGACAGGGAATGGTCGTAATGAAAAACTGTTTTTT CASSQTGNGRNEKLFF
TRBJ1-5 - - TRBV15 TGTGCCACCAGCAGAGATCAGAGGGATCAGCCCCAGCATTTT CATSRDQRDQPQHF
TRBJ1-1 once TRBD1 TRBV30 TGTGCCTGGAGGAACCCGGGACAGGGGAACACTGAAGCTTTCTTT CAWRNPGQGNTEAFF
TRBJ2-3 few - TRBV19 TGTGCCAGTAGTATATCCCCCTTCGGTGGGGGGAGCACAGATACGCAGTATTTT CASSISPFGGGSTDTQYF
TRBJ1-6 - - TRBV11-2 TGTGCCAGCAGCTTAGGCGGGGGACCCAGCTCACCCCTCCACTTT CASSLGGGPSSPLHF
TRBJ1-1 - TRBD1 TRBV6-6 TGTGCCAGCAGTTCGCAGGGGGGCAACACTGAAGCTTTCTTT CASSSQGGNTEAFF
TRBJ2-2 - - TRBV30 TGTGCCTGGAGTTCCCTGAGCAGATCCACCGGGGAGCTGTTTTTT CAWSSLSRSTGELFF
TRBJ1-1 - - TRBV21-1 TGTGCCAGCAGCAAAGCAGGACAGGGAGAGGTACAGAACACTGAAGCTTTCTTT CASSKAGQGEVQNTEAFF
TRBJ1-3 - - TRBV9 TGTGCCAGCAGCGTTGAAGGACACTCTGGAAACACCATATATTTT CASSVEGHSGNTIYF
TRBJ2-6 once - TRBV5-4 TGTGCCAGCAGCTGGGAACTGGACAACTCTGGGGCCAACGTCCTGACTTTC CASSWELDNSGANVLTF
TRBJ2-1 - - TRBV2 TGTGCCAGCAGTGGGAGCAAAAACAATGAGCAGTTCTTC CASSGSKNNEQFF
TRBJ1-5 - - TRBV6-5 TGTGCCAGCAGTGGGGCCGGGAACCACAATCAGCCCCAGCATTTT CASSGAGNHNQPQHF
TRBJ1-2 once - TRBV4-3 TGCGCCAGCAGCCCTCCCATGAGCGGGGGCGGCTATGGCTACACCTTC CASSPPMSGGGYGYTF
TRBJ1-2 - - TRBV6-6 TGTGCCAGCAGTTACTCCCCCAAGCATGGCTACACCTTC CASSYSPKHGYTF
TRBJ2-7 - - TRBV18 TGTGCCAGCTCACCGACAGACGATCCCGACTACGAGCAGTACTTC CASSPTDDPDYEQYF
TRBJ1-2 - - TRBV2 TGTGCCAGCAGTGATTCAGTAATACGGGGTGGCTACACCTTC CASSDSVIRGGYTF
TRBJ1-2 - - TRBV5-1 TGCGCCAGCGGTGGGGGGGAGTCAGGTGGCTACACCTTC CASGGGESGGYTF
TRBJ1-3 - - TRBV19 TGTGCCAGTAGTATGCCTCGCTCTGGAAACACCATATATTTT CASSMPRSGNTIYF
TRBJ2-5 - - TRBV6-6 TGTGCCAGCAGGCAGGGCGGGGAAGAGACCCAGTACTTC CASRQGGEETQYF
TRBJ2-1 - TRBD1 TRBV5-1 TGCGCCAGCAGCCCGGGACAGGGGGCGGGGAATGAGCAGTTCTTC CASSPGQGAGNEQFF
TRBJ1-2 - - TRBV6-5 TGTGCCAGCAGGTCCGACAGCGCTAACTATGGCTACACCTTC CASRSDSANYGYTF
TRBJ2-2 - - TRBV5-1 TGCGCCAGCTCTAATAATGGTCCCACCGGGGAGCTGTTTTTT CASSNNGPTGELFF
TRBJ2-2 few TRBD2 TRBV7-8 TGTGCCAGCAGCCGATTAGCGGGAGTGAACACCGGGGAGCTGTTTTTT CASSRLAGVNTGELFF